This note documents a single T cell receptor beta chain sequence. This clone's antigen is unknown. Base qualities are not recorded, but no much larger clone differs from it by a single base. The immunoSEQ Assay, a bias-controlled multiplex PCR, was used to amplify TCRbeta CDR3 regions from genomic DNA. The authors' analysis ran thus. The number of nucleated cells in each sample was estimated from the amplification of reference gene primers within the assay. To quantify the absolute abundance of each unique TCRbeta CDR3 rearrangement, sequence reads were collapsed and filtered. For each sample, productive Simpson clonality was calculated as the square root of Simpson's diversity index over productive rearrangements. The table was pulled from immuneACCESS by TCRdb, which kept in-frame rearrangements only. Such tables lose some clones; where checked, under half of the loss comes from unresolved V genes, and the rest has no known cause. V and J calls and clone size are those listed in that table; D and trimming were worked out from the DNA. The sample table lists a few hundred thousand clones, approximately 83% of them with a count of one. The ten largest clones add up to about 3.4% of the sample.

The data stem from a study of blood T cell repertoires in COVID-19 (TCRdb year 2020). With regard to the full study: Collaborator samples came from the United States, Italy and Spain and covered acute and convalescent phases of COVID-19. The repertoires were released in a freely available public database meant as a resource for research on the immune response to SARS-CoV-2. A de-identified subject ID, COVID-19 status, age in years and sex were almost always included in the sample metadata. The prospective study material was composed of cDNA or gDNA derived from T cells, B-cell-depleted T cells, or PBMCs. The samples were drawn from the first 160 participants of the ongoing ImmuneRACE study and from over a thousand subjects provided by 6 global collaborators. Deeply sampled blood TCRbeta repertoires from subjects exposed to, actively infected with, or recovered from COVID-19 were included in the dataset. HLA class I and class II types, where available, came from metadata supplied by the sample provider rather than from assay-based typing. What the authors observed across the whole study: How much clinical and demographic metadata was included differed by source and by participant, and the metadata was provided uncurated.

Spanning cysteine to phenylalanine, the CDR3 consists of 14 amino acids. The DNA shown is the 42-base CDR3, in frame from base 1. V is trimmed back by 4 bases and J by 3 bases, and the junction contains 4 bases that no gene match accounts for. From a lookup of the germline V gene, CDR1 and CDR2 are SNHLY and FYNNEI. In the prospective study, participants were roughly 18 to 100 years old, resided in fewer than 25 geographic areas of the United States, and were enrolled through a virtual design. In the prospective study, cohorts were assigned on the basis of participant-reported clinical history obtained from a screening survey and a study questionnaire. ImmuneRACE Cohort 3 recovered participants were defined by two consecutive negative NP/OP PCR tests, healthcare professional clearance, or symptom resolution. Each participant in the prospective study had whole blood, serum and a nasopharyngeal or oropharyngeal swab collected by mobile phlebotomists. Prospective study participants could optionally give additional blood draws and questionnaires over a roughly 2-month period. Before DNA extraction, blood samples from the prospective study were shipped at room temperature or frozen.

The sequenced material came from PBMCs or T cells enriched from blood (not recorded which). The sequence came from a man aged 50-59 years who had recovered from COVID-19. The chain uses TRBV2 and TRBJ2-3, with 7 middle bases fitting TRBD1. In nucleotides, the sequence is TGTGCCAGCAGTGGACAGGGTTTAACAGATACGCAGTATTTT. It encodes CASSGQGLTDTQYF.